The entry below describes one T cell receptor beta chain. The data belong to a study of blood T cell repertoires in COVID-19. Background on the study: Donors in the United States, Italy and Spain gave samples during acute or convalescent COVID-19. T cells, B-cell-depleted T cells, or PBMCs provided the cDNA or gDNA that served as material.

Clones were read by immunoSEQ multiplex PCR, and TCRdb kept only the in-frame ones, dropping some. The repertoire includes fewer than 350,000 clones, approximately 88% of them detected once, and roughly 9.1% sits in the top ten. V lost 6 bases and J lost 6; bases outside the gene matches: 6. Germline V gene data show CDR1 as SQVTM and CDR2 as ANQGSEA. This CDR3 contains 14 residues. The sequenced sample consisted of peripheral blood. The chain couples TRBV29-1 to TRBJ1-4; 11 positions agree with TRBD1. The receptor's source is a young man with active or convalescent COVID-19. CDR3 amino acids: CSVSGTGGDEKLFF. The CDR3 DNA is TGCAGCGTCTCCGGGACAGGGGGGGATGAAAAACTGTTTTTT.